What follows is one TCR beta chain and its context. The CDR3 is made up of 17 amino acids. The junction had 5 bases not matched to a gene; V was cut back by 1 base and J by 0 bases. Germline V gives CDR1 LNHDA, CDR2 SQIVND (reference sequence). Sequencing used immunoSEQ multiplex PCR; TCRdb keeps in-frame clones, though not all of them. The data hold around 140,000 clones, with about nine tenths observed a single time. The data belong to a study of OX40 agonist ivuxolimab in advanced cancers. Background on the study: Patients were dosed with the agonistic anti-OX40 (CD134) antibody ivuxolimab.

The clonotype comes from an adult with an advanced solid tumor such as melanoma, head and neck, liver or kidney cancer. J is TRBJ1-4 and V is TRBV19; 7 nucleotides match TRBD1. The sequences come from CD4+ or CD8+ T cells sorted from blood, collected in a trial of the OX40 agonist ivuxolimab. The CDR3, as DNA: TGTGCCAGTAGTATAGCCCGACAGGGTGCAACTAATGAAAAACTGTTTTTT. Translated, it gives CASSIARQGATNEKLFF.